This T cell receptor (beta chain) stems from a study of shared clonotypes between healthy human individuals (TCRdb year 2020). Some background on the complete study: A couple of women and a few men aged 18 to 49 years were included in the cohort. To estimate repertoire size and how much clonotype sharing occurs between individuals, the study deeply sequenced the blood TCR repertoires of five healthy adults. For each donor, CD4 naive and CD4 memory were each given three plates, CD8 naive was given two plates, and CD8 memory was given one plate. Libraries were prepared and TCR repertoires were sequenced by different laboratories using diverse techniques, in order to increase sequencing depth and limit assay-specific biases. Each donor's leukapheresis produced roughly between roughly 0.85 and 10 billion PBMCs.

Using the deep immunoSEQ assay, multiplex PCR amplified TCR CDR3 regions from genomic DNA. Extracted genomic DNA from each cell subset was distributed evenly across all wells of several immunoSEQ 96-well plates, and each plate was treated as a replicate. For sorted subsets, each replicate PCR was loaded with around 200 ng genomic DNA, equivalent to 32,000 or so T cell genomes. The purified libraries were quantified using a Qubit 3.0 fluorometer, sized with a Bioanalyzer 2100, and then quantified again using the KAPA Library Quantification kit. Every immunoSEQ 96-well plate was sequenced on a separate single-read 150-cycle Illumina NextSeq 550 flow cell. From the authors' description of their analysis: Because only junctional sequences without quality scores were contained in the immunoSEQ output, filtering matching that applied to full-length reads could not be performed. To assign V/J genes and CDR3, sequences were annotated using PyIR, a Python wrapper for IgBLAST v1.9, with IMGT germline references. Any read was removed if the V/J assignment was weak (E-value above 1e-6), the CDR3 was missing, or the read contained stop codons, out-of-frame junctions, or ambiguous translated residues. V3J clonotypes were defined as sequences sharing an identical inferred V gene, J gene, and CDR3 amino acid sequence. The percentage overlap between two repertoires was calculated by dividing the number of shared unique clonotypes by the size of the smaller repertoire. Repertoire richness was assessed with RTK rarefaction, the Chao1 estimator, and Recon v2.1 estimates of unobserved clonotypes. Generation probabilities were computed with OLGA for all TCRbeta clonotypes obtained by the gDNA method from a few donors. TCRdb stores this immuneACCESS table with in-frame sequences only. Part of the clones is absent; in the studies checked, under half of the shortfall reflects unresolved V genes, and no reason is known for the rest. V and J calls and clone size are those listed in that table; D and trimming were worked out from the DNA. The table for this sample lists 950,000 to 1,100,000 clones; about 75% of them were counted only once. About 1.5% of the sample rests with the top ten.

Donors were healthy HIV-negative adults with no recently reported acute infections or vaccinations. All donors were Caucasian adults living in Nashville, Tennessee, USA. CD4+ T cells were enriched by magnetic negative selection; naive cells were then positively selected on CD45RA, and the negative fraction formed the memory subset. Blood was collected by leukapheresis, and PBMCs were isolated by Ficoll-Histopaque density gradient centrifugation and then cryopreserved in liquid nitrogen vapor phase. Analytical flow cytometry was used to check the purity and quantity of every magnetically sorted T cell population. From each sorted fraction, genomic DNA was isolated and quantified by UV absorbance on a Nanodrop 2000c. Concerning this clone: No cognate antigen has been identified for it. Per-base quality was not reported, and no clone a single base away is much larger than it.

The V and J ends are trimmed by 5 bases and 0 bases, leaving 11 bases between them. The germline V gene (reference sequence) specifies LNHDA as CDR1 and SQIVND as CDR2. From its cysteine to its phenylalanine, the CDR3 spans 15 amino acids. Here the CDR3 DNA is all that survives: 45 bases in frame from base 1. Findings and caveats that apply to the study as a whole: Only blood was sampled, and tissue TCR repertoires likely differ from those in blood. Even with the large sequencing depth, rarefaction of the sorted-subset datasets indicated that sequencing was incomplete. Larger estimated clonotype richness was generally found for naive subsets than for memory subsets. Compared with non-shared clonotypes, the clonotypes found in all four sorted-subset donors had higher generation probabilities. Across several donors, 4.5% to 6.5% of naive CD4, approximately 3.6% of naive CD8, around 2.5% of memory CD4, and approximately 0.4% of memory CD8 clonotypes were shared. Pairwise subsampling led to the expectation that sequencing depth would affect the degree of clonotype sharing among donors. The genetic and exposure-history diversity represented was limited by the small number of donors.

The chain was built from TRBV19 and TRBJ2-4; a weak D assignment points to TRBD1 (5 bases agree). Sequencing used memory CD4+ T cells sorted from blood. This sample's cell subset or site label indicates: CD45RA-negative fraction. The sequence came from a man aged 18 to 30 in good health. CDR3 sequence: CASSEQGGAKNIQYF. The DNA sequence is given as TGTGCCAGTAGTGAGCAGGGTGGAGCCAAAAACATTCAGTACTTC.